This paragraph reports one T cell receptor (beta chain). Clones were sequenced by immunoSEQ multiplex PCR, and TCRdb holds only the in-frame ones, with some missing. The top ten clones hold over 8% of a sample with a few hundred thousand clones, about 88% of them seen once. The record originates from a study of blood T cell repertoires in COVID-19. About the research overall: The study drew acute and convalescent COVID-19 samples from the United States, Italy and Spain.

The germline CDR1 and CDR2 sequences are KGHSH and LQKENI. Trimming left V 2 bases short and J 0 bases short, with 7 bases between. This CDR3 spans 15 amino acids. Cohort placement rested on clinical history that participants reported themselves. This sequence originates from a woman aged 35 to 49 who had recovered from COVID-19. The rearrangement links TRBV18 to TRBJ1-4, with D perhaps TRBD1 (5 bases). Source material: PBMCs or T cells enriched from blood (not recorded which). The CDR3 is CASSPVRATNEKLFF. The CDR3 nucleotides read TGTGCCAGCTCACCAGTCAGGGCAACTAATGAAAAACTGTTTTTT.